The rows below give T cell receptor beta chains drawn from one sample of a study of blood T cell repertoires in COVID-19. Produced via immunoSEQ multiplex PCR; TCRdb's table is partial and in-frame only. The table includes over 200,000 clones, roughly 86% detected once. Sample: peripheral blood. Receptors originate from an older woman with acute or convalescent COVID-19. Both conserved end residues are part of each CDR3. The D gene is left open where the match is weak. A clone size is listed for some rows: how often the clone was seen (once, few, many), or a class if it is expanded.

TRBJ2-3 NA TRBD2 TRBV5-1 TGCGCCAGCAGGGAACTAGCGGGGGGCACAGATACGCAGTATTTT CASRELAGGTDTQYF
TRBJ1-5 NA NA TRBV19 TGTGCCAGTAGTCAGCAGGGAGGAGGCAATCAGCCCCAGCATTTT CASSQQGGGNQPQHF
TRBJ1-4 NA TRBD1 TRBV10-3 TGTGCCATCAGTGAGACAGGGGATGAAAAACTGTTTTTT CAISETGDEKLFF
TRBJ1-3 NA TRBD1 TRBV30 TGTGCCTGGGTCAACTGGGGACAGGGTTCCTCTGGAAACACCATATATTTT CAWVNWGQGSSGNTIYF
TRBJ2-3 NA NA TRBV19 TGTGCCAGTAGTACGTCCAATTTAGCGACCAGCACAGATACGCAGTATTTT CASSTSNLATSTDTQYF
TRBJ1-3 NA NA TRBV7-9 TGTGCCAGCAGCCCCTACTACACGGACACCCGCTCTGGAAACACCATATATTTT CASSPYYTDTRSGNTIYF
TRBJ1-5 NA NA TRBV9 TGTGCCAGCAGCCCCCGGACGGAGGTTGGGCCCCAGCATTTT CASSPRTEVGPQHF
TRBJ2-7 NA NA TRBV6-4 TGTGCCAGCTCAGCAGTGGGCGGGGGCTCCATCGACGAGCAGTACTTC CASSAVGGGSIDEQYF
TRBJ1-2 NA NA TRBV5-4 TGTGCCAGCAGCCCTGGAGGGGCGGGCTTCTATGGCTACACCTTC CASSPGGAGFYGYTF
TRBJ1-6 NA NA TRBV2 TGTGCCAGCAGCGGGGACATAGTCTCCTATAATTCACCCCTCCACTTT CASSGDIVSYNSPLHF
TRBJ2-7 NA TRBD2 TRBV4-3 TGCGCCAGCAGCCAAGATCCCCCGACTAGCGATGGTACCTACGAGCAGTACTTC CASSQDPPTSDGTYEQYF
TRBJ2-3 NA TRBD2 TRBV3-1/TRBV3-2 TGTGCCAGCAGCCTCAACTCGGGACTAGCGGGAGGACGCGAAGATACGCAGTATTTT CASSLNSGLAGGREDTQYF
TRBJ2-6 NA NA TRBV30 TGTGCCTGGATACGGGGGGCAGGCAAATCTGGGGCCAACGTCCTGACTTTC CAWIRGAGKSGANVLTF
TRBJ1-2 NA TRBD1 TRBV9 TGTGCCAGCAGCAAGGACAGGGGGCTCAGCGGCTACACCTTC CASSKDRGLSGYTF
TRBJ1-2 NA NA TRBV10-3 TGTGCCATCAGTGACAACAATGAAGAAGGCTACACCTTC CAISDNNEEGYTF
TRBJ1-2 NA NA TRBV18 TGTGCCAGCTCACCAGGCAGGGCGAACTATGGCTACACCTTC CASSPGRANYGYTF
TRBJ2-7 once NA TRBV5-4 TGTGCCAGCAGCCCGGGGGTAGGGGTCGAGCAGTACTTC CASSPGVGVEQYF
TRBJ1-2 NA NA TRBV9 TGTGCCAGCAGTGGAAAAGGGGTTGGCTACACCTTC CASSGKGVGYTF